Described below is a single T cell receptor beta chain sequence and its context. These data belong to a study of blood T cell repertoires in COVID-19. Study-wide context: Sites in the United States, Italy and Spain provided acute and convalescent COVID-19 samples. T cells, B-cell-depleted T cells, or PBMCs supplied cDNA or gDNA.

In the original workflow: Amplification of reference gene primers provided the estimated nucleated cell counts. The table came from immunoSEQ multiplex PCR; TCRdb's copy has only in-frame clones and leaves some out. V and J calls and clone size are as listed in that table; D and trimming were resolved from the DNA. The data contain 240,000 or so clones, approximately 90% of them seen just once; the ten biggest clones take up about 1%. The V gene's germline CDR1 is SGHDT and CDR2 YYEEEE. V lost 0 bases and J 6 bases, leaving 6 bases between the germline ends. The CDR3 totals 13 residues. The specimen sequenced was peripheral blood. This clonotype was obtained from a woman aged 40 to 50 who had recovered from COVID-19. V is TRBV5-6 and J is TRBJ2-2, with D unclear. DNA for the CDR3: TGTGCCAGCAGCTTGGCACTTCCCGGGGAGCTGTTTTTT. Translated, it gives CASSLALPGELFF.